This TCR beta chain comes out of a study of molecular identifiers for immune sequencing clone quantification. Whole-study context: Within a replicate experiment, RNA obtained from either 20,000 or 100,000 naive CD8 cells was divided into five aliquots, and four of those aliquots were then sequenced.

TCRdb independently ran MiXCR on the PCR reads; one entry per CDR3 protein. The table includes around 470,000 distinct CDR3 sequences, 20% to 25% detected once. Unmatched junction bases numbered 7, after V lost 4 bases and J lost 6 bases. This CDR3 has 15 residues. Sequencing was done on a sample of naive CD8+ T cells from blood, with Jurkat cell RNA spiked in. Indicated subset: FACS-sorted CD8+CD4-CCR7+CD45RA+ naive T cells. The chain joins TRBV12-3 or TRBV12-4 to TRBJ1-5; 9 nucleotides match TRBD1. The sequence was obtained from a human donor in good health. Some libraries in this study had Jurkat cell RNA spiked in. The CDR3 coding sequence is TGTGCCAGCAGTTCCTCCGGGACAGGGAGTCAGCCCCAGCATTTT. It encodes CASSSSGTGSQPQHF.